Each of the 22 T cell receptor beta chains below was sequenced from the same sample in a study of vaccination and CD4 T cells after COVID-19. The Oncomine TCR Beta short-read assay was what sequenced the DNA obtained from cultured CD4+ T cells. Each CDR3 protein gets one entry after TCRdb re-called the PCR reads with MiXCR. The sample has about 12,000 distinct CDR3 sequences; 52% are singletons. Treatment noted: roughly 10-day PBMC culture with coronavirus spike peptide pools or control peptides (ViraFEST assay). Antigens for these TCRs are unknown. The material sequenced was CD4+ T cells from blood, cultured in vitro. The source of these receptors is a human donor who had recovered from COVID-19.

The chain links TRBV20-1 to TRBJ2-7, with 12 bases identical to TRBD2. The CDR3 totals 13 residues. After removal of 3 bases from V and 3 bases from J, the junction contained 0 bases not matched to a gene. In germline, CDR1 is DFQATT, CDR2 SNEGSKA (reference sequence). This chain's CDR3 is CSARTSGSYEQYF. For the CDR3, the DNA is TGCAGTGCTAGGACTAGCGGGAGCTACGAGCAGTACTTC.

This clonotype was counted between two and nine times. CDR3 loop: CAWSVPGGLKETQYF. CDR3 DNA sequence: TGTGCCTGGAGTGTACCGGGGGGACTCAAAGAGACCCAGTACTTC. This sequence joins TRBV30 and TRBJ2-5, with 7 bases aligning to TRBD2. Unmatched junction bases numbered 7, after V lost 0 bases and J lost 3 bases. Germline V gene sequence: CDR1 GTSNPN, CDR2 SVGIG (reference sequence). This CDR3 region has 15 residues.

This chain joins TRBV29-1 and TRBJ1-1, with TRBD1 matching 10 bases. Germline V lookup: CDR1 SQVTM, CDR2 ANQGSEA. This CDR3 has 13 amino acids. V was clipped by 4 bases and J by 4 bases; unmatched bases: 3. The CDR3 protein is CSVVRTGGTEAFF. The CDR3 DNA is TGCAGCGTTGTAAGGACAGGGGGCACTGAAGCTTTCTTT.

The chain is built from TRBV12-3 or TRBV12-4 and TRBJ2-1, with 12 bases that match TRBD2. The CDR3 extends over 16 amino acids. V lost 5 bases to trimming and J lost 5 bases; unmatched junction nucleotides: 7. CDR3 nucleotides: TGTGCCAGCAGTCGCGCTAGCGGGAGGGCCGACAATGAGCAGTTCTTC. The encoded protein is CASSRASGRADNEQFF.

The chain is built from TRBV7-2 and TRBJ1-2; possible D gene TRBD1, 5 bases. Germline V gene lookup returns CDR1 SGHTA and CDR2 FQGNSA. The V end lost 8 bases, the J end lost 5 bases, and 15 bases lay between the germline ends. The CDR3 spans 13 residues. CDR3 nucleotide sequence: TGTGCCAGCGTACGGGGCGGAGGTTATGGCTACACCTTC. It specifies CASVRGGGYGYTF.

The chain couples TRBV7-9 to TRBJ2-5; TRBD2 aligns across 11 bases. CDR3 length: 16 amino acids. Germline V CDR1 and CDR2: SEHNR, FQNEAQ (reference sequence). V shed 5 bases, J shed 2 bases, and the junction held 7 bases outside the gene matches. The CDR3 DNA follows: TGTGCCAGCAGCAGCCCCGGGACTAGCGGTCAAGAGACCCAGTACTTC. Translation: CASSSPGTSGQETQYF.

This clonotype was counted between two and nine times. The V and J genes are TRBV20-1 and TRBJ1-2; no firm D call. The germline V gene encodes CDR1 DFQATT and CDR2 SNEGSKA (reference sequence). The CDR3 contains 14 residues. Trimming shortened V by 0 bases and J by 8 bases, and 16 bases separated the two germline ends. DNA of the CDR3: TGCAGTGCTAGAGATCTTGGAGTATCGGGCGGCTACACCTTC. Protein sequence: CSARDLGVSGGYTF.

The CDR3 loop reads CASSVGGLAGDYEQYF. CDR3 bases: TGTGCCAGCAGCGTAGGAGGTCTAGCGGGAGACTACGAGCAGTACTTC. The chain links TRBV9 to TRBJ2-7; 10 positions match TRBD2. There are 16 residues in the CDR3. CDR1 SGDLS and CDR2 YYNGEE come from the germline V gene. The junction had 6 bases not matched to a gene; V was cut back by 0 bases and J by 3 bases.

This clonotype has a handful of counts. CDR3 DNA sequence: TGTGCCACCAGCAGAGATAGGGCGTCTAATGAAAAACTGTTTTTT. Its translation: CATSRDRASNEKLFF. The chain combines TRBV15 with TRBJ1-4, with no clear D. The CDR3 runs to 15 residues. Looked up from germline, CDR1 is LNHNV and CDR2 is YYDKDF (reference sequence). V lost 0 bases, J lost 3 bases, and 8 bases lay in between. The full variable domain, in which reference TRBV15 and TRBJ1-4 provide the parts outside the CDR3, is DAMVIQNPRYQVTQFGKPVTLSCSQTLNHNVMYWYQQKSSQAPKLLFHYYDKDFNNEADTPDNFQSRRPNTSFCFLDIRSPGLGDTAMYLCATSRDRASNEKLFFGSGTQLSVL.

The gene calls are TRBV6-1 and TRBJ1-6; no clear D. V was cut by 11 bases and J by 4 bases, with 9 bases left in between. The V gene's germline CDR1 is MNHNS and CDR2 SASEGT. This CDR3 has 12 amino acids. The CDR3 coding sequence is TGTGCCGCCCGAGCGTATAATTCACCCCTCCACTTT. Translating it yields CAARAYNSPLHF.

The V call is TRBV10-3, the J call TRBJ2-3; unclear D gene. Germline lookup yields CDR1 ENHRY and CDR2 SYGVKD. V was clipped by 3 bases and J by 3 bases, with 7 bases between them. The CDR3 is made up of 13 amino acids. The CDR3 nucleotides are TGTGCCATCAGTGAACCCCAGACAGATACGCAGTATTTT. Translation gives CAISEPQTDTQYF.

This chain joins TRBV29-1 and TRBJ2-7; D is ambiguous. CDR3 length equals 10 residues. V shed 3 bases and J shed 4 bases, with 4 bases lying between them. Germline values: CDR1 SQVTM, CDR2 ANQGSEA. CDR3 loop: CSVELYEQYF. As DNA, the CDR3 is TGCAGCGTTGAGCTGTACGAGCAGTACTTC.

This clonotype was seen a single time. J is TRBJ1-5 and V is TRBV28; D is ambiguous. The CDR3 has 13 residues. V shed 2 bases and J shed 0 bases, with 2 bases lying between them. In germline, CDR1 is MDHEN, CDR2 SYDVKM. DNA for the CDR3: TGTGCCAGCAGTTTAAATAGCAATCAGCCCCAGCATTTT. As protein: CASSLNSNQPQHF.

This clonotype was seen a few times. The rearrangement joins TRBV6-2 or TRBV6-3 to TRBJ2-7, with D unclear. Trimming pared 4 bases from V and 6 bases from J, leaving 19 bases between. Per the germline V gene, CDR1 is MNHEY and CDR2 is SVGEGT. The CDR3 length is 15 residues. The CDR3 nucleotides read TGTGCCAGCAGTTCCTCAGTCCCAAACGGCCCCGAGCAGTACTTC. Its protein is CASSSSVPNGPEQYF.

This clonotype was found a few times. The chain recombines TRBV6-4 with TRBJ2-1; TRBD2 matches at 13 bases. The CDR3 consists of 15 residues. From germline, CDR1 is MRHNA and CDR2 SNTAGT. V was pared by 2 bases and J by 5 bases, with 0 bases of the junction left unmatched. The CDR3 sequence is CASSDGTSGNNEQFF. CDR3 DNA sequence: TGTGCCAGCAGTGACGGGACTAGCGGGAACAATGAGCAGTTCTTC.

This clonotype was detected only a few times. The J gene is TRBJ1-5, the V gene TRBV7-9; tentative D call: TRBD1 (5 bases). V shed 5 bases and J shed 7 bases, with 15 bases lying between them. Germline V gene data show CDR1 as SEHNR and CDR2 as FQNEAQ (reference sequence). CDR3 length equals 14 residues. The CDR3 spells CASSHAGWYQPQHF. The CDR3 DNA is TGTGCCAGCAGCCACGCAGGGTGGTACCAGCCCCAGCATTTT.

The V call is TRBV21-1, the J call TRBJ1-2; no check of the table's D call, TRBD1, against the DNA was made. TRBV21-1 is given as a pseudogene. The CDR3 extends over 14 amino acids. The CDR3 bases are TGTGCCAGCAGCAAATTGACAGGGAGGGATGGCTACACCTTC. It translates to CASSKLTGRDGYTF.

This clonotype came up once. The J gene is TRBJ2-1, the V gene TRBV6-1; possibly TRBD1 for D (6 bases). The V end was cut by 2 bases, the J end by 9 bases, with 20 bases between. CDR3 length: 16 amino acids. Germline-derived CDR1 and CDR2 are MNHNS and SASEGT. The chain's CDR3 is CASSEYKGTSSSEQFF. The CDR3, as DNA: TGTGCCAGCAGTGAATATAAGGGGACATCATCCTCTGAGCAGTTCTTC.

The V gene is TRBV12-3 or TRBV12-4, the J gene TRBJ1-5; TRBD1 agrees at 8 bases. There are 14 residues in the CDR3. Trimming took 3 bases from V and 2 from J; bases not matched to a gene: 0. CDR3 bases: TGTGCCAGCAGTTTGACAGGGGGCAATCAGCCCCAGCATTTT. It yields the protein CASSLTGGNQPQHF.

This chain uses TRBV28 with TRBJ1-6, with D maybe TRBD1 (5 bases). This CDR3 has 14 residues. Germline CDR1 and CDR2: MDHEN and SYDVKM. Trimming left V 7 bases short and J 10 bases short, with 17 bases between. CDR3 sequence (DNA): TGTGCCAGCAAAAATTCAGGGTATGGCTCACCCCTCCACTTT. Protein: CASKNSGYGSPLHF.

This CDR3 is CASSRPGSNYGYTF. As DNA, the CDR3 is TGTGCCAGCAGTCGCCCAGGGAGCAACTATGGCTACACCTTC. The J gene is TRBJ1-2, the V gene TRBV28, with D possibly TRBD1 on 5 matching bases. Germline loops: CDR1 MDHEN, CDR2 SYDVKM. The CDR3 spans 14 residues. V was trimmed by 5 bases and J by 2 bases, leaving 12 bases between them.

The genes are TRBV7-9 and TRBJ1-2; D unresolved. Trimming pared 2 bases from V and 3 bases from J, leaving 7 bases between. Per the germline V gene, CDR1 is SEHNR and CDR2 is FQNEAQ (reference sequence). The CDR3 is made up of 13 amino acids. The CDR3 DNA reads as TGTGCCAGCAGCTTAAGCGGGTACTATGGCTACACCTTC. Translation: CASSLSGYYGYTF.